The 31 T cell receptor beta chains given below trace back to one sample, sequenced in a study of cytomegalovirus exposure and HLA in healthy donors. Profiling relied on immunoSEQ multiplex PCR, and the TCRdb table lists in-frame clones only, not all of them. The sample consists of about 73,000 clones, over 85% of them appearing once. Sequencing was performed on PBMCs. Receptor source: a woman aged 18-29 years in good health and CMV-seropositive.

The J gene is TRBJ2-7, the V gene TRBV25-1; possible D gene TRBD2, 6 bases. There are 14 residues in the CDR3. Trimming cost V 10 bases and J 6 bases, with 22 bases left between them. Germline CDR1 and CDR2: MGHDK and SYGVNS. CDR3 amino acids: CATHSPGTDGEQYF. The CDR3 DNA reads TGTGCCACGCATTCTCCCGGGACTGACGGCGAGCAGTACTTC.

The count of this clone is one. The CDR3: CASLPDRESADTQYF. As DNA, the CDR3 is TGTGCCAGCTTACCGGACAGGGAAAGTGCAGATACGCAGTATTTT. This chain connects TRBV21-1 to TRBJ2-3; the table's D call, TRBD1, was not checked against the DNA. TRBV21-1 constitutes a pseudogene. This CDR3 has 15 amino acids.

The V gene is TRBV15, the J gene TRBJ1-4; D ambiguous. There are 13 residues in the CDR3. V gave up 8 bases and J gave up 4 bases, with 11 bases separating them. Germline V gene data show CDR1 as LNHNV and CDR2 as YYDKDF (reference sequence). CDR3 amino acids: CATAEVLNEKLFF. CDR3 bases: TGTGCCACCGCGGAGGTACTTAATGAAAAACTGTTTTTT.

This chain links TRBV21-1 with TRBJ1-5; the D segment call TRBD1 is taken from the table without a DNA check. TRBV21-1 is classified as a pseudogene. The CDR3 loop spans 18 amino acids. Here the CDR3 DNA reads TGTGCCAGCAGCAAGAGAACCGGATGGGGACAGCAGCATCAGCCCCAGCATTTT. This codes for CASSKRTGWGQQHQPQHF.

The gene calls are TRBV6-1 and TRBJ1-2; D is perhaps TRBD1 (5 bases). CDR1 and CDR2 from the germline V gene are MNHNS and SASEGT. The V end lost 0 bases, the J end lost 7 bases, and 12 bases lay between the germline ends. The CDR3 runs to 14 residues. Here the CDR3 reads CASSEAAGSRGYTF. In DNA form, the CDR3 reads TGTGCCAGCAGTGAAGCGGCAGGGTCCCGTGGCTACACCTTC.

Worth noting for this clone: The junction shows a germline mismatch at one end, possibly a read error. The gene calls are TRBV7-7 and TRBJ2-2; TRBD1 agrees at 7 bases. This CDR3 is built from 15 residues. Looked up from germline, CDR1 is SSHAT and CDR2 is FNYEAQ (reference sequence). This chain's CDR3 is CASSGQGQYAGELFF. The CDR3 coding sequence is TGTGCTAGCAGCGGCCAGGGACAGTATGCCGGGGAGCTGTTTTTT.

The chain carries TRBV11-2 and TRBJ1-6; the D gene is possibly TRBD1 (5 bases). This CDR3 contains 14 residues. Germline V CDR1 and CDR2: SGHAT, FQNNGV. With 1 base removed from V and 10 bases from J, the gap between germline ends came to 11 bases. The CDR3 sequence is CASSLGWGSSPLHF. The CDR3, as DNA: TGTGCCAGCAGCTTAGGCTGGGGCTCCTCACCCCTCCACTTT.

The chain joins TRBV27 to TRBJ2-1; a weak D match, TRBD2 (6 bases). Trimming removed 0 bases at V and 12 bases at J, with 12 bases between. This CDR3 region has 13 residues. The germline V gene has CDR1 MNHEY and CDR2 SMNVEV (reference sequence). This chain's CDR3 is CASSLSFGGWQFF. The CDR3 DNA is TGTGCCAGCAGTTTATCGTTCGGAGGGTGGCAGTTCTTC.

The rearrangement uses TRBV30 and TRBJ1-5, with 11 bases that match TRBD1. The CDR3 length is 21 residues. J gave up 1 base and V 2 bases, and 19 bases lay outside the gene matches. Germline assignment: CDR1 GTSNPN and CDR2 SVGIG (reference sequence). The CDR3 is CAWSPPGRGQGGRVSNQPQHF. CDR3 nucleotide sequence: TGTGCCTGGAGTCCCCCCGGGCGGGGACAGGGGGGACGGGTAAGCAATCAGCCCCAGCATTTT.

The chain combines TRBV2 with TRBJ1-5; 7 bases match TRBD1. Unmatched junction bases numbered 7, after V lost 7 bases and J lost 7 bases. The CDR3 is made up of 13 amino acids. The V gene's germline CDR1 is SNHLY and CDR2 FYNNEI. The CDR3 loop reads CASNGQARQPQHF. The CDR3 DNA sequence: TGTGCCAGCAATGGACAGGCACGGCAGCCCCAGCATTTT.

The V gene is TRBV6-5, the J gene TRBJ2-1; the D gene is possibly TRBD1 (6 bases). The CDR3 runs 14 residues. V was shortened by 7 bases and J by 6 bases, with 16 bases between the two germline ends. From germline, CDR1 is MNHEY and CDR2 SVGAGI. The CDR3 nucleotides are TGTGCCAGCAATTCCCCCCAACAGGGCAATGAGCAGTTCTTC. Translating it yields CASNSPQQGNEQFF.

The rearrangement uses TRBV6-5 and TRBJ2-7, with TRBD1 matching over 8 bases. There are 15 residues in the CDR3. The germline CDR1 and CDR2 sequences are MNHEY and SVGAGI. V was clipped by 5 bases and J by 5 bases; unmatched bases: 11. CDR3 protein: CASSRPGQGFNEQYF. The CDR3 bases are TGTGCCAGCAGTCGCCCTGGACAGGGCTTCAACGAGCAGTACTTC.

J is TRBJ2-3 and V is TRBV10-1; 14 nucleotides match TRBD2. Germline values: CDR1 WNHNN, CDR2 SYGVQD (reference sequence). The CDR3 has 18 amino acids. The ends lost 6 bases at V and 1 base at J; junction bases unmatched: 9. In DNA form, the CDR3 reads TGCGCCAGCAGCGCCGGGACTAGCGGGGGCCGGGGCACAGATACGCAGTATTTT. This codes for CASSAGTSGGRGTDTQYF.

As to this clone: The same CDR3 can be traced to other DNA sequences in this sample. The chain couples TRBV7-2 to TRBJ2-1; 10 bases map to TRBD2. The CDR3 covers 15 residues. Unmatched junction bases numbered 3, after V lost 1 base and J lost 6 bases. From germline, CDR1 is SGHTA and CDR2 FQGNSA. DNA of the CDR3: TGTGCCAGCAGCTTAGGCCTAGCGGGAGTCAATGAGCAGTTCTTC. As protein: CASSLGLAGVNEQFF.

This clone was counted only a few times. The CDR3 spells CASSLGTSGSLEFF. CDR3 coding DNA: TGTGCCAGCTCACTAGGGACTAGCGGGAGTCTAGAGTTCTTC. The chain carries TRBV18 and TRBJ2-1; TRBD2 matches at 14 bases. V dropped 4 bases and J dropped 14; count of bases not matched to a gene: 7. This CDR3 region has 14 residues. From germline, CDR1 is KGHSH and CDR2 LQKENI.

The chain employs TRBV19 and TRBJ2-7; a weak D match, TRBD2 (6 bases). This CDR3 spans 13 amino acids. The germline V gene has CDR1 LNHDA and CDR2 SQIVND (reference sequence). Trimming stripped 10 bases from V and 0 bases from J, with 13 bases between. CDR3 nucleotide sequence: TGTGCCACCCGGGACTCCAGCTCCTACGAGCAGTACTTC. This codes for CATRDSSSYEQYF. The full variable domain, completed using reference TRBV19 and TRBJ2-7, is DGGITQSPKYLFRKEGQNVTLSCEQNLNHDAMYWYRQDPGQGLRLIYYSQIVNDFQKGDIAEGYSVSREKKESFPLTVTSAQKNPTAFYLCATRDSSSYEQYFGPGTRLTVT.

As DNA, the CDR3 is TGTGCCAGCAGCGTGTCGGGTGAGAATCAGCCCCAGCATTTT. It codes for CASSVSGENQPQHF. The chain employs TRBV9 and TRBJ1-5; D unresolved. V dropped 2 bases and J dropped 4 bases, with 10 bases sitting between them. The CDR3 length is 14 residues. Germline CDR1 SGDLS, CDR2 YYNGEE.

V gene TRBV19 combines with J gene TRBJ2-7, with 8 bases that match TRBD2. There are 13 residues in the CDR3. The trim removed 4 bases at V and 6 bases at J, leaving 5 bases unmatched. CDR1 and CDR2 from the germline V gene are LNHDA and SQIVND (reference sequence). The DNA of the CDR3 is TGTGCCAGTAGTAATGGACTAGCCTCCGAGCAGTACTTC. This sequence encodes CASSNGLASEQYF.

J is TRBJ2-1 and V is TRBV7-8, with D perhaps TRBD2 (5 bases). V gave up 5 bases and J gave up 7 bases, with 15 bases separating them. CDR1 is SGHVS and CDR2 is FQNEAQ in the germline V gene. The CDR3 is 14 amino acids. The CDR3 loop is CASSPDSYGNEQFF. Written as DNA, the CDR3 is TGTGCCAGCAGCCCGGACTCTTATGGGAATGAGCAGTTCTTC. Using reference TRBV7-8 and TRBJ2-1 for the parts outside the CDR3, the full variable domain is GAGVSQSPRYKVAKRGQDVALRCDPISGHVSLFWYQQALGQGPEFLTYFQNEAQLDKSGLPSDRFFAERPEGSVSTLKIQRTQQEDSAVYLCASSPDSYGNEQFFGPGTRLTVL.

The CDR3 region has the DNA TGTGCCAGCAGTTACGAAATACAGGACACTGAAGCTTTCTTT. It translates to CASSYEIQDTEAFF. The chain joins TRBV6-6 to TRBJ1-1, with TRBD1 as a possible D gene (5 bases). V shed 2 bases and J shed 3 bases, with 10 bases lying between them. The CDR3 consists of 14 residues. CDR1 MNHNY and CDR2 SVGAGI come from the germline V gene (reference sequence).

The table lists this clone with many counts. This chain's CDR3 is CASSLALDRGPREKLFF. CDR3 DNA: TGTGCCAGCAGCTTAGCGTTGGACAGGGGTCCACGAGAAAAACTGTTTTTT. The rearrangement joins TRBV7-9 to TRBJ1-4; 9 bases line up with TRBD1. Unmatched junction bases numbered 10, after V lost 0 bases and J lost 8 bases. The CDR3 spans 17 residues. The germline V gene has CDR1 SEHNR and CDR2 FQNEAQ (reference sequence).

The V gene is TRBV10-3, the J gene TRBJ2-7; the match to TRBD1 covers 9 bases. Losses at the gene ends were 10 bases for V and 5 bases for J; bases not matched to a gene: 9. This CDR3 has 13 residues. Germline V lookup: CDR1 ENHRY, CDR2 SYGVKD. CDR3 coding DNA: TGTGCCACACAGGGGGCGGATAGTAACGAGCAGTACTTC. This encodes CATQGADSNEQYF.

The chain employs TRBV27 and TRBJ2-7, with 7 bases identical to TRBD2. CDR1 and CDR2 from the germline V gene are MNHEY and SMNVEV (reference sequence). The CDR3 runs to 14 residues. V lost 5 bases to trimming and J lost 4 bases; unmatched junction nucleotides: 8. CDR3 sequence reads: CASSKGGSEYEQYF. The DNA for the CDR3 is TGTGCCAGCAGTAAGGGCGGGAGTGAGTACGAGCAGTACTTC.

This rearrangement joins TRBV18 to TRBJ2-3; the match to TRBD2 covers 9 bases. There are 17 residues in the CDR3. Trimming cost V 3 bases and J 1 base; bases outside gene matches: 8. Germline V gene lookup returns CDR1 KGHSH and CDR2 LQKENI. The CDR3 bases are TGTGCCAGCTCACCTTACCCCCGGACTAGCGGCACAGATACGCAGTATTTT. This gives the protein CASSPYPRTSGTDTQYF.

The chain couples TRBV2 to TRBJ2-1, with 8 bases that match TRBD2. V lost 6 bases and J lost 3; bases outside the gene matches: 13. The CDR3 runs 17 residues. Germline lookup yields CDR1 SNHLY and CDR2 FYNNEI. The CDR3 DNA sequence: TGTGCCAGCAGGGACGCACGCGGGGGGACCAACTACAATGAGCAGTTCTTC. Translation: CASRDARGGTNYNEQFF. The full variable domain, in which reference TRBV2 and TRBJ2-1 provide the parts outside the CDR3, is EPEVTQTPSHQVTQMGQEVILRCVPISNHLYFYWYRQILGQKVEFLVSFYNNEISEKSEIFDDQFSVERPDGSNFTLKIRSTKLEDSAMYFCASRDARGGTNYNEQFFGPGTRLTVL.

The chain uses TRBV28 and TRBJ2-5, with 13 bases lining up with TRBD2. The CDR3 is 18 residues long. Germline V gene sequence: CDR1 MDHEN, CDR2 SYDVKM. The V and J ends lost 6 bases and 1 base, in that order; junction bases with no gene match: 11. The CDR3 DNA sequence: TGTGCCAGCAGCCAAGGGACTAGCGGGAACCCTCTCCAAGAGACCCAGTACTTC. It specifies CASSQGTSGNPLQETQYF.

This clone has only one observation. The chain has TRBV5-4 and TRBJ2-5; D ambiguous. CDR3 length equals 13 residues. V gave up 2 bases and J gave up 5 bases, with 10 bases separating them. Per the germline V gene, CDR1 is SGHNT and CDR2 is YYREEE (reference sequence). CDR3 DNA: TGTGCCAGCAGCTTAAAGAGCCGGGAGACCCAGTACTTC. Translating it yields CASSLKSRETQYF.

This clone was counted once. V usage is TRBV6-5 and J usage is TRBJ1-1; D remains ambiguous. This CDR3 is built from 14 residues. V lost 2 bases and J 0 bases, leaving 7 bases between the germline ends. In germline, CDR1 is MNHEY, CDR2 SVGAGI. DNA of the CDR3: TGTGCCAGCAGTTACCAGGACTTGAACACTGAAGCTTTCTTT. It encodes CASSYQDLNTEAFF.

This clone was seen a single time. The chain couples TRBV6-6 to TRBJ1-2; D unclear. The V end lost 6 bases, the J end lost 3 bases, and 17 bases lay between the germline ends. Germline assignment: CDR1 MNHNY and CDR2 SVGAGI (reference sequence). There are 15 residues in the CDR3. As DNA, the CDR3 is TGTGCCAGCAGCCAACTTACCCTTTCGGACTATGGCTACACCTTC. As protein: CASSQLTLSDYGYTF.

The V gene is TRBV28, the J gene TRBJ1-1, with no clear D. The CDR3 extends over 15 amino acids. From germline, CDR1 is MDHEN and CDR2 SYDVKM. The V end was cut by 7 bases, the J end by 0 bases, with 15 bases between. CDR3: CASNAARALNTEAFF. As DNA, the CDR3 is TGTGCCAGCAATGCGGCCCGAGCCTTGAACACTGAAGCTTTCTTT. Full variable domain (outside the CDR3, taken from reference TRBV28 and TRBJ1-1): DVKVTQSSRYLVKRTGEKVFLECVQDMDHENMFWYRQDPGLGLRLIYFSYDVKMKEKGDIPEGYSVSREKKERFSLILESASTNQTSMYLCASNAARALNTEAFFGQGTRLTVV.

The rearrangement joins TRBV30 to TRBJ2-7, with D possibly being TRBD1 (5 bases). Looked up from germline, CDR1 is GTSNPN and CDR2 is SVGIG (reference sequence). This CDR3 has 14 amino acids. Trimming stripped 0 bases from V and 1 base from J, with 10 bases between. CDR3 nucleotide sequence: TGTGCCTGGAGTGTAGGGGCAGGGTCCTACGAGCAGTACTTC. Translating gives CAWSVGAGSYEQYF.